Following are 17 T cell receptor beta chains from one sample sequenced in a study of CD8 T cells in ankylosing spondylitis listed by TCRdb under 2017. To prepare the library, 5' RACE was applied. Sequencing relied on an Illumina HiSeq 2500. The public reads were reprocessed in TCRdb via fastp at Q25 and MiXCR, keeping in-frame beta chains. All rows with the same CDR3 protein become a single entry with the most common DNA and genes. For this sample there are 300,000 to 400,000 distinct CDR3 sequences; around a tenth appear just once. Of the sample, roughly 9.2% is held by the ten largest clones. What was sequenced was blood, either unsorted or a sorted T cell fraction (not recorded which). All receptors derive from a female donor with ankylosing spondylitis or in good health (not recorded which).

Comment on this clonotype: This may come from a read error, since a much larger clone is one base off. This CDR3 is CCARVSTSGNTDTQYF. CDR3 sequence (DNA): TGCTGTGCTAGAGTCTCGACTAGCGGGAACACAGATACGCAGTATTTT. The rearrangement joins TRBV20-1 to TRBJ2-3, with 11 positions matching TRBD2. From germline, CDR1 is DFQATT and CDR2 SNEGSKA (reference sequence). CDR3 length equals 16 residues.

The chain carries TRBV14 and TRBJ2-2; a weak D match, TRBD2 (7 bases). Germline-derived CDR1 and CDR2 are SGHDN and FVKESK. The V gene lost 7 bases and the J gene lost 5 bases, with 17 bases spanning the gap. CDR3 length: 15 residues. CDR3 coding DNA: TGTGCCAGCACCCCGCGGGGGCCGTGGACCGGGGAGCTGTTTTTT. Translating it yields CASTPRGPWTGELFF.

This clonotype occurred many times. V and J are TRBV18 and TRBJ1-2; 7 bases are shared with TRBD1. V was clipped by 3 bases and J by 4 bases; unmatched bases: 2. The CDR3 is 13 residues long. Germline CDR1 reads KGHSH; CDR2 reads LQKENI. As DNA, the CDR3 is TGTGCCAGCTCACCTGGACAGGCCTATGGCTACACCTTC. This codes for CASSPGQAYGYTF.

This clonotype came up many times. The V call is TRBV12-3 or TRBV12-4, the J call TRBJ2-2; D gene uncertain. The CDR3 runs to 14 residues. Between the trimmed V and J ends, which lost 11 bases and 1 base, there was a span of 14 bases. The CDR3 nucleotides read TGTGCCGCGAGCCCAGCCGTGAACACCGGGGAGCTGTTTTTT. Translating it yields CAASPAVNTGELFF.

The J gene is TRBJ1-2, the V gene TRBV11-2; TRBD1 agrees at 8 bases. CDR1 and CDR2 from the germline V gene are SGHAT and FQNNGV. With V trimmed by 0 bases and J by 4 bases, 7 bases remained unmatched. CDR3 size: 16 residues. The CDR3 is CASSLDPTGVGYGYTF. Written as DNA, the CDR3 is TGTGCCAGCAGCTTAGATCCGACAGGGGTCGGCTATGGCTACACCTTC.

This clonotype was detected many times. The chain links TRBV5-6 to TRBJ2-1, with TRBD2 identical over 12 bases. V lost 1 base to trimming and J lost 0 bases; unmatched junction nucleotides: 5. Germline-derived CDR1 and CDR2 are SGHDT and YYEEEE. This CDR3 comprises 18 residues. The CDR3 loop is CASSLRLAGAFSYNEQFF. CDR3 nucleotides: TGTGCCAGCAGCTTGAGACTAGCGGGGGCCTTCTCCTACAATGAGCAGTTCTTC.

The sample holds many counts of this clonotype. The V and J genes are TRBV5-1 and TRBJ2-3; 8 bases line up with TRBD1. CDR3 length equals 18 residues. The J segment lost 1 base and the V segment lost 4 bases, leaving 14 bases of the junction unmatched. Germline CDR1 reads SGHRS; CDR2 reads YFSETQ. This CDR3 is CASSPDGFPTGGTDTQYF. The DNA of the CDR3 is TGCGCCAGCAGCCCGGACGGGTTCCCGACAGGGGGCACAGATACGCAGTATTTT.

This chain joins TRBV19 and TRBJ1-1; D uncertain. Per germline, CDR1 LNHDA and CDR2 SQIVND (reference sequence). Between the trimmed V and J ends, which lost 10 bases and 4 bases, there was a span of 19 bases. The CDR3 has 14 amino acids. The CDR3 DNA follows: TGTGCCACCCGCCCCCCGGGCTCAGCCACTGAAGCTTTCTTT. Its protein is CATRPPGSATEAFF.

The sample holds many counts of this clonotype. J is TRBJ2-7 and V is TRBV12-3 or TRBV12-4, with a tentative D call TRBD1 (6 bases). Trimming shortened V by 5 bases and J by 3 bases, and 11 bases separated the two germline ends. The CDR3 is made up of 13 amino acids. DNA of the CDR3: TGTGCCAGCAGTCCCGACAGGAGCTACGAGCAGTACTTC. Protein sequence: CASSPDRSYEQYF.

This chain links TRBV3-1 with TRBJ2-7; no definite D call. Germline V lookup: CDR1 LGHDT, CDR2 YNNKEL (reference sequence). The ends were cut back, 0 bases at V and 0 bases at J, with 15 bases in the middle. The CDR3 is made up of 17 amino acids. The CDR3 region is CASSQDIIRQSSYEQYF. Written as DNA, the CDR3 is TGTGCCAGCAGCCAAGATATTATCAGACAAAGCTCCTACGAGCAGTACTTC.

The rearrangement joins TRBV25-1 to TRBJ2-3; the D is unclear. Germline values: CDR1 MGHDK, CDR2 SYGVNS. The CDR3 has 16 residues. Trimming shortened V by 3 bases and J by 4 bases, and 17 bases separated the two germline ends. This CDR3 reads CASSESGRLGADTQYF. CDR3 coding DNA: TGTGCCAGCAGTGAGTCCGGGCGCCTGGGCGCAGATACGCAGTATTTT.

Details on this clonotype: Being one base from a much bigger clone, this may be a read error. The V call is TRBV7-2, the J call TRBJ1-2; D gene ambiguous. This CDR3 contains 13 residues. The V gene's germline CDR1 is SGHTA and CDR2 FQGNSA. The CDR3 DNA follows: TGTGCCAGCAGCCCATTGGTGGACTATGGCGACACCTTC. Amino acid sequence: CASSPLVDYGDTF. The full variable domain, its missing parts supplied by reference TRBV7-2 and TRBJ1-2, is GAGVSQSPSNKVTEKGKDVELRCDPISGHTALYWYRQSLGQGLEFLIYFQGNSAPDKSGLPSDRFSAERTGGSVSTLTIQRTQQEDSAVYLCASSPLVDYGDTFGSGTRLTVV.

This clonotype was detected many times. The chain links TRBV20-1 to TRBJ2-5, with 10 bases fitting TRBD2. Germline CDR1 is DFQATT and CDR2 is SNEGSKA (reference sequence). The CDR3 is 14 amino acids. The V gene end was trimmed by 6 bases and the J gene end by 7 bases; junction bases not matched to a gene: 11. The CDR3 sequence: CSATTSGVQRTQYF. In nucleotides, the CDR3 is TGCAGTGCCACCACTAGCGGGGTTCAACGGACCCAGTACTTC.

This clonotype was counted at least ten times. The chain has TRBV5-1 and TRBJ2-2; 11 positions match TRBD2. This CDR3 spans 18 amino acids. Trimming cost V 1 base and J 0 bases; bases outside gene matches: 5. Germline assignment: CDR1 SGHRS and CDR2 YFSETQ. The CDR3 reads CASSLRASGRPNTGELFF. The CDR3 bases are TGCGCCAGCAGCTTGAGGGCTAGCGGGAGGCCGAACACCGGGGAGCTGTTTTTT.

As concerns this clonotype: A read error may explain this, as a much larger clone is one base away. The chain carries TRBV27 and TRBJ1-1; D is uncertain. This CDR3 is 15 amino acids long. The germline gives CDR1 MNHEY, CDR2 SMNVEV (reference sequence). Between the trimmed V and J ends, which lost 8 bases and 2 bases, there was a span of 18 bases. This CDR3 reads CASAGIGRFNTEAFF. The CDR3 DNA reads TGTGCCAGCGCCGGGATTGGGCGATTCAACACTGAAGCTTTCTTT.

About this clonotype itself: A much larger clonotype is one base distant, so this may be a read error. The chain joins TRBV7-8 to TRBJ2-7; the D call may be TRBD1 or TRBD2 (5 bases each). The germline CDR1 and CDR2 sequences are SGHVS and FQNEAQ. This CDR3 contains 14 residues. CDR3 nucleotides: TGTGCCAGCAGCTTAGATGGGGGTTCCTACGAGCAGCACTTC. Its translation: CASSLDGGSYEQHF.

This clonotype has at least ten counts. This sequence joins TRBV29-1 and TRBJ1-2; D not resolved. This CDR3 contains 13 residues. Germline loops: CDR1 SQVTM, CDR2 ANQGSEA. Trimming removed 6 bases from V and 3 bases from J, with 14 bases in between. CDR3 protein: CSVTGGPYYGYTF. The CDR3 DNA is TGCAGCGTCACCGGCGGGCCCTACTATGGCTACACCTTC.